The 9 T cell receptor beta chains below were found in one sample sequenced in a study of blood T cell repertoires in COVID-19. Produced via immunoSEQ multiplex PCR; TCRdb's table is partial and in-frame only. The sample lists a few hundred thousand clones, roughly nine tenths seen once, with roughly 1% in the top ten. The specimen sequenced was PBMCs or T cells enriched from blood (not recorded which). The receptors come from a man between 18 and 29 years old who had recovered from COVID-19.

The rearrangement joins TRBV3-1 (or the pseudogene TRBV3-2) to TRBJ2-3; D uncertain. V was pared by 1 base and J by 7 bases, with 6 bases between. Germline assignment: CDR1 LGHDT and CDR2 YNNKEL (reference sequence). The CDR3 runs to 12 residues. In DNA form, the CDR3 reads TGTGCCAGCAGCCAAGTACAGTATACGCAGTATTTT. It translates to CASSQVQYTQYF.

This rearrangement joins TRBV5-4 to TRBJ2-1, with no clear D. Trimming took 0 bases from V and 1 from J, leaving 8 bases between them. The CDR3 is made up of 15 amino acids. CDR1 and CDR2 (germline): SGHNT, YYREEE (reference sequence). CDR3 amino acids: CASSLGQASYNEQFF. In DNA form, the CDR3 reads TGTGCCAGCAGCTTGGGGCAGGCGTCCTACAATGAGCAGTTCTTC.

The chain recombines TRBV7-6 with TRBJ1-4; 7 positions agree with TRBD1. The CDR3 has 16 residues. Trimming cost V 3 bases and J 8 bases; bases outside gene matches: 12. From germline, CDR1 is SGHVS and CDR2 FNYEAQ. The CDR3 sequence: CASSLSSGTVGEKLFF. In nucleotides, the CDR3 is TGTGCCAGCAGCTTGAGTTCCGGGACAGTTGGGGAAAAACTGTTTTTT.

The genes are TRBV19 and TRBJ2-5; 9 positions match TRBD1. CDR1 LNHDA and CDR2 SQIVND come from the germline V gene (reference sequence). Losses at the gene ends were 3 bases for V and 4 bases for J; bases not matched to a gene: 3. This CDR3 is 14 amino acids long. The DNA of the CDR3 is TGTGCCAGTAGTATGGGACAGGGAGGAGAGACCCAGTACTTC. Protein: CASSMGQGGETQYF.

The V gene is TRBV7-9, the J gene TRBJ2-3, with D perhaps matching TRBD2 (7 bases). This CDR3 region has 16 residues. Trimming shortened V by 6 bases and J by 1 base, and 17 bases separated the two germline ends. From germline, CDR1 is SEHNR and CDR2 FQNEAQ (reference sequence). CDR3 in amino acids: CASRRTGGPGTDTQYF. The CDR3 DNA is TGTGCCAGCAGGCGTACGGGGGGCCCGGGCACAGATACGCAGTATTTT.

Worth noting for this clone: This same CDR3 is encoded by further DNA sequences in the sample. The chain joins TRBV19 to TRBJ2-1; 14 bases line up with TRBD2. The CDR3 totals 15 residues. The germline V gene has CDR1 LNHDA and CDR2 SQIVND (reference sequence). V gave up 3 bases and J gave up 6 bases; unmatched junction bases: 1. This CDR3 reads CASSIGLAGGNEQFF. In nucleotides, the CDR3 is TGTGCCAGTAGTATCGGACTAGCGGGGGGCAATGAGCAGTTCTTC.

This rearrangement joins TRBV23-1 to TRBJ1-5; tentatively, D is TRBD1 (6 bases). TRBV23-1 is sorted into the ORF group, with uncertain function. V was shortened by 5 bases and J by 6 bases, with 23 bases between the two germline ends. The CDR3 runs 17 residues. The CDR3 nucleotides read TGCGCCAGCAGTTCCCCCGGGGGGCCAGGGTCGGGTCAGCCCCAGCATTTT. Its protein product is CASSSPGGPGSGQPQHF.

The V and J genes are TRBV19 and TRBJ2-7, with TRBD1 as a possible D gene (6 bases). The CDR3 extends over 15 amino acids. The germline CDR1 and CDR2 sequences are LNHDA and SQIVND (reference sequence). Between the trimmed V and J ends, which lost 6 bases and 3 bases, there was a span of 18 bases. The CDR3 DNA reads TGTGCCAGTAGCAGCAGTGGGACACTAGTCTACGAGCAGTACTTC. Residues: CASSSSGTLVYEQYF.

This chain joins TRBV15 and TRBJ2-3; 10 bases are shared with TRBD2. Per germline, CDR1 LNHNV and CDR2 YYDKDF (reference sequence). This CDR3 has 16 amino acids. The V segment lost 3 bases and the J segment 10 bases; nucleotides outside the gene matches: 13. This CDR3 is CATSREAGLAALSQYF. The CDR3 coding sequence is TGTGCCACCAGCAGGGAAGCTGGACTAGCGGCCCTCTCGCAGTATTTT.